Below, 25 T cell receptor beta chains from the same sample are listed, as sequenced in a study of cytomegalovirus exposure and HLA in healthy donors. PCR used 60 Vbeta primers and 13 Jbeta primers. Method: immunoSEQ multiplex PCR; TCRdb's copy keeps in-frame clones and lacks some. The table lists tens of thousands of clones, over 65% of them singletons. The sample comprised PBMCs. The receptors were gathered from a middle-aged woman in good health and CMV-seropositive.

The rearrangement links TRBV2 to TRBJ2-7; 7 nucleotides align to TRBD2. Per germline, CDR1 SNHLY and CDR2 FYNNEI. The V and J ends lost 6 bases and 2 bases, in that order; junction bases with no gene match: 7. The CDR3 is 14 amino acids. CDR3: CASSPSGETYEQYF. The CDR3 bases are TGTGCCAGCAGCCCCAGCGGGGAAACCTACGAGCAGTACTTC.

This chain connects TRBV5-4 to TRBJ2-3; 7 bases fit TRBD2. CDR1 is SGHNT and CDR2 is YYREEE in the germline V gene (reference sequence). The CDR3 is made up of 16 amino acids. J lost 4 bases, V lost 0 bases, and 8 bases had no gene match. CDR3 residues: CASSLGAGANADTQYF. The CDR3, as DNA: TGTGCCAGCAGCTTGGGCGCGGGAGCGAATGCAGATACGCAGTATTTT.

V is TRBV5-4 and J is TRBJ2-7; 13 bases are a match to TRBD2. CDR3 size: 15 residues. Germline CDR1 is SGHNT and CDR2 is YYREEE (reference sequence). Trimming cost V 4 bases and J 5 bases; bases outside gene matches: 6. CDR3 sequence (DNA): TGTGCCAGCAGCGACAGGACTAGCGGGAGTCACGAGCAGTACTTC. It encodes CASSDRTSGSHEQYF.

This clone has just one count. The rearrangement uses TRBV15 and TRBJ2-5, with 9 bases identical to TRBD1. V shed 0 bases and J 4 bases; nucleotides not matched to a gene: 6. The CDR3 is 16 residues long. Germline CDR1 and CDR2: LNHNV and YYDKDF (reference sequence). The CDR3 DNA sequence: TGTGCCACCAGCAGAGATTACACAGGGGGCTCAGAGACCCAGTACTTC. Translated: CATSRDYTGGSETQYF.

The V gene is TRBV5-8, the J gene TRBJ2-3, with 9 bases matching TRBD1. This CDR3 contains 16 residues. J was trimmed by 7 bases and V by 0 bases; bases with no gene match: 9. Germline CDR1 reads SGHTS; CDR2 reads YDEGEE. CDR3 in DNA: TGTGCCAGCAGCTTGGGGGGACAGGGTGTTGTGTATACGCAGTATTTT. Translated, it gives CASSLGGQGVVYTQYF.

The gene calls are TRBV9 and TRBJ1-1; 7 nucleotides align to TRBD1. The CDR3 has 15 amino acids. Germline CDR1 is SGDLS and CDR2 is YYNGEE. V trimming: 0 bases; J trimming: 7 bases; junction bases outside the gene matches: 9. Written as DNA, the CDR3 is TGTGCCAGCAGCGTAGACGGGACAGCTTTGAGTGAAGCTTTCTTT. This gives the protein CASSVDGTALSEAFF.

This chain links TRBV18 with TRBJ1-2; unclear D gene. Germline V gene data show CDR1 as KGHSH and CDR2 as LQKENI. Trimming took 0 bases from V and 8 from J, leaving 13 bases between them. CDR3 length: 14 residues. The CDR3 DNA follows: TGTGCCAGCTCACCACCGAGTACCCCGGGGGGCTACACCTTC. The encoded protein is CASSPPSTPGGYTF.

This clone was recorded only once. DNA of the CDR3: TGTGCCAGTAGTATTGCAGCGGGAGTCTCCTACGAGCAGTACTTC. As protein: CASSIAAGVSYEQYF. The rearrangement uses TRBV19 and TRBJ2-7; TRBD2 matches 8 bases. Germline-derived CDR1 and CDR2 are LNHDA and SQIVND (reference sequence). After removal of 3 bases from V and 0 bases from J, the junction contained 4 bases not matched to a gene. The CDR3 consists of 15 residues. Looking up the rest from reference TRBV19 and TRBJ2-7 gives the full variable domain: DGGITQSPKYLFRKEGQNVTLSCEQNLNHDAMYWYRQDPGQGLRLIYYSQIVNDFQKGDIAEGYSVSREKKESFPLTVTSAQKNPTAFYLCASSIAAGVSYEQYFGPGTRLTVT.

The chain couples TRBV5-4 to TRBJ2-7; 11 bases are shared with TRBD1. Per the germline V gene, CDR1 is SGHNT and CDR2 is YYREEE (reference sequence). This CDR3 has 15 residues. V shed 3 bases, J shed 2 bases, and the junction held 4 bases outside the gene matches. CDR3 sequence: CASSWDRGSTYEQYF. Written as DNA, the CDR3 is TGTGCCAGCAGCTGGGACAGGGGGTCAACCTACGAGCAGTACTTC.

This clone has only a few counts. The chain carries TRBV2 and TRBJ1-4; 7 nucleotides line up with TRBD1. With V trimmed by 3 bases and J by 1 base, 5 bases remained unmatched. The CDR3 spans 16 residues. Germline values: CDR1 SNHLY, CDR2 FYNNEI. CDR3 sequence (DNA): TGTGCCAGCAGTGACCATAGGACAGGAACTAATGAAAAACTGTTTTTT. This encodes CASSDHRTGTNEKLFF.

The chain joins TRBV11-2 to TRBJ2-7; D is ambiguous. The length of the CDR3 is 14 residues. Trimming shortened V by 3 bases and J by 9 bases, and 18 bases separated the two germline ends. Germline V gene sequence: CDR1 SGHAT, CDR2 FQNNGV. This CDR3 reads CASSFGLVSSGQYF. The CDR3 DNA follows: TGTGCCAGCAGCTTTGGTCTAGTTTCTTCCGGGCAGTACTTC.

This clone was seen a single time. This sequence joins TRBV28 and TRBJ2-5; 8 bases map to TRBD1. The CDR3 is made up of 14 amino acids. V trimming: 10 bases; J trimming: 2 bases; junction bases outside the gene matches: 9. CDR1 is MDHEN, CDR2 SYDVKM, per germline. The CDR3 here is CAISSGTGQETQYF. The CDR3 region has the DNA TGTGCCATATCATCGGGGACAGGTCAAGAGACCCAGTACTTC. The variable domain in full, with the rest retrieved from reference TRBV28 and TRBJ2-5, is DVKVTQSSRYLVKRTGEKVFLECVQDMDHENMFWYRQDPGLGLRLIYFSYDVKMKEKGDIPEGYSVSREKKERFSLILESASTNQTSMYLCAISSGTGQETQYFGPGTRLLVL.

The gene calls are TRBV11-3 and TRBJ1-3; D perhaps matches TRBD1 (5 bases). CDR1 and CDR2 (germline): SGHNT, YENEEA. The CDR3 extends over 15 amino acids. The V gene lost 5 bases and the J gene lost 4 bases, with 15 bases spanning the gap. DNA for the CDR3: TGTGCCAGCAGCGCCGACGACAGTACGGGAAACACCATATATTTT. Amino acids: CASSADDSTGNTIYF.

The chain recombines TRBV5-1 with TRBJ2-1; 9 nucleotides agree with TRBD2. V was pared by 3 bases and J by 8 bases, with 6 bases of the junction left unmatched. This CDR3 has 14 residues. In germline, CDR1 is SGHRS, CDR2 YFSETQ. The CDR3 reads CASSWGTSSDEQFF. CDR3 nucleotide sequence: TGCGCCAGCAGCTGGGGGACTAGCAGCGATGAGCAGTTCTTC. The full variable domain, rest sourced from reference TRBV5-1 and TRBJ2-1, is KAGVTQTPRYLIKTRGQQVTLSCSPISGHRSVSWYQQTPGQGLQFLFEYFSETQRNKGNFPGRFSGRQFSNSRSEMNVSTLELGDSALYLCASSWGTSSDEQFFGPGTRLTVL.

This sequence joins TRBV5-6 and TRBJ2-7; TRBD1 matches 7 bases. With 2 bases clipped from V and 10 bases from J, the junction kept 6 bases outside the gene matches. CDR3 length: 12 amino acids. CDR1 is SGHDT, CDR2 YYEEEE, per germline. The CDR3 spells CASSLTGTAQYF. The CDR3 coding sequence is TGTGCCAGCAGCTTAACCGGGACAGCCCAGTACTTC.

The J gene is TRBJ1-5, the V gene TRBV7-2; D remains ambiguous. Trimming removed 1 base at V and 3 bases at J, with 7 bases between. Germline assignment: CDR1 SGHTA and CDR2 FQGNSA. This CDR3 has 14 residues. The CDR3 reads CASSLDGLNQPQHF. The CDR3 DNA is TGTGCCAGCAGCTTAGATGGACTCAATCAGCCCCAGCATTTT.

This rearrangement joins TRBV7-6 to TRBJ2-2; 8 bases line up with TRBD2. The V and J ends lost 5 bases and 4 bases, in that order; junction bases with no gene match: 3. Germline V lookup: CDR1 SGHVS, CDR2 FNYEAQ. This CDR3 has 14 residues. In DNA, the CDR3 is TGTGCCAGCAGCAGAGCGGGAGTCACCGGGGAGCTGTTTTTT. It is translated as CASSRAGVTGELFF.

In this sample, this clone turned up once. The rearrangement uses TRBV18 and TRBJ2-7, with 7 nucleotides matching TRBD1. V shed 8 bases, J shed 6 bases, and the junction held 10 bases outside the gene matches. The germline V gene encodes CDR1 KGHSH and CDR2 LQKENI. The CDR3 consists of 13 residues. The CDR3 loop reads CASTNTGVGEQYF. CDR3 in DNA: TGTGCCAGCACGAATACAGGGGTGGGCGAGCAGTACTTC.

The chain combines TRBV4-3 with TRBJ2-5; 9 nucleotides align to TRBD2. The junction had 10 bases not matched to a gene; V was cut back by 0 bases and J by 11 bases. The V gene's germline CDR1 is LGHNA and CDR2 YSLEER. The CDR3 totals 15 residues. CDR3 nucleotides: TGCGCCAGCAGCCAAGAGGGCGGGAGGGCCGGTGAGCAGTACTTC. It codes for CASSQEGGRAGEQYF.

The genes are TRBV14 and TRBJ2-2; 9 nucleotides agree with TRBD2. The CDR3 is 17 residues long. Germline CDR1 SGHDN, CDR2 FVKESK. V trimming: 4 bases; J trimming: 0 bases; junction bases outside the gene matches: 6. The CDR3 reads CASSRLAGLSNTGELFF. CDR3 DNA: TGTGCCAGCAGCCGGCTAGCGGGACTATCGAACACCGGGGAGCTGTTTTTT.

The chain couples TRBV9 to TRBJ2-1; 9 nucleotides match TRBD1. V gave up 4 bases and J gave up 5 bases; unmatched junction bases: 4. The CDR3 loop spans 14 amino acids. Germline V lookup: CDR1 SGDLS, CDR2 YYNGEE. Here the CDR3 DNA reads TGTGCCAGCAGCCCTTGGACAGGGGACAATGAGCAGTTCTTC. This gives the protein CASSPWTGDNEQFF.

The chain combines TRBV4-3 with TRBJ2-1; possibly TRBD2 for D (5 bases). In germline, CDR1 is LGHNA, CDR2 YSLEER. This CDR3 spans 16 amino acids. Trimming took off 0 bases at V and 4 bases at J, with 13 bases between the two ends. CDR3 region: CASSQDEGIRYNEQFF. The CDR3 DNA reads as TGCGCCAGCAGCCAAGATGAGGGAATCCGGTACAATGAGCAGTTCTTC.

The rearrangement uses TRBV6-4 and TRBJ2-3, with D possibly TRBD2 on 6 matching bases. Germline V CDR1 and CDR2: MRHNA, SNTAGT. The V gene lost 5 bases and the J gene lost 4 bases, with 16 bases spanning the gap. The CDR3 covers 15 residues. DNA for the CDR3: TGTGCCAGCAGTTCGACTAGGATGGGGGCAGATACGCAGTATTTT. Residues: CASSSTRMGADTQYF.

The genes are TRBV7-3 and TRBJ2-5, with D maybe TRBD1 (6 bases). V shed 2 bases and J shed 3 bases, with 10 bases lying between them. The CDR3 has 14 residues. Looked up from germline, CDR1 is SGHTA and CDR2 is FQGTGA. DNA of the CDR3: TGTGCCAGCAGCTTAGGGGGCCCGAAAGAGACCCAGTACTTC. Amino acid sequence: CASSLGGPKETQYF.

J is TRBJ2-5 and V is TRBV7-9; 7 nucleotides match TRBD1. The ends lost 3 bases at V and 5 bases at J; junction bases unmatched: 3. CDR1 SEHNR and CDR2 FQNEAQ come from the germline V gene (reference sequence). This CDR3 is 13 amino acids long. CDR3 protein: CASSFTGDETQYF. As DNA, the CDR3 is TGTGCCAGCAGCTTTACAGGGGACGAGACCCAGTACTTC.